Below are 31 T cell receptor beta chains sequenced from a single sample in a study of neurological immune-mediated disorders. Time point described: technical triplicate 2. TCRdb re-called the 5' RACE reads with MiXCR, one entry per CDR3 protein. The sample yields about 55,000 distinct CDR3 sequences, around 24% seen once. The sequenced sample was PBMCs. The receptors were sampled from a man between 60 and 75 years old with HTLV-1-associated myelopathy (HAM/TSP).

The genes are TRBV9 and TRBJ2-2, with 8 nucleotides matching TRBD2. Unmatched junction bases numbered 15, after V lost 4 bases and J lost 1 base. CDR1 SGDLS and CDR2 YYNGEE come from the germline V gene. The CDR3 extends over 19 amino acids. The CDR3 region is CASSPRVGSGEKNTGELFF. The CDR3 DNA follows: TGTGCCAGCAGCCCCCGAGTTGGTAGCGGGGAGAAGAACACCGGGGAGCTGTTTTTT.

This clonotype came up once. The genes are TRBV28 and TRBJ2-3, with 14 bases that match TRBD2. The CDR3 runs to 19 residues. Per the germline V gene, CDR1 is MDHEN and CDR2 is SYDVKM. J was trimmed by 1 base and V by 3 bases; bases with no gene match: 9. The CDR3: CASSFSLTSGRAGTDTQYF. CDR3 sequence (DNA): TGTGCCAGCAGTTTCTCACTGACTAGCGGGAGGGCCGGCACAGATACGCAGTATTTT.

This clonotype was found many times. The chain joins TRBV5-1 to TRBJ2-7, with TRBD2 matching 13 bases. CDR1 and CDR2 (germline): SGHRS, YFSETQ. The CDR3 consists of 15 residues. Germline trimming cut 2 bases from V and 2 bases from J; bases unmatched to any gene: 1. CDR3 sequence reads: CASSLGTSGTYEQYF. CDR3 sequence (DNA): TGCGCCAGCAGCTTAGGGACTAGCGGGACCTACGAGCAGTACTTC.

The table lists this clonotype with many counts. The CDR3 DNA reads as TGTGCCAGCGGGGGGCAGGGTGGCGAGCAGTACTTC. Translating gives CASGGQGGEQYF. This chain connects TRBV4-2 to TRBJ2-7; either TRBD1 or TRBD2 may fit D (6 bases each). The CDR3 length is 12 residues. Germline V CDR1 and CDR2: LGHNA, YNFKEQ. Trimming pared 8 bases from V and 6 bases from J, leaving 14 bases between.

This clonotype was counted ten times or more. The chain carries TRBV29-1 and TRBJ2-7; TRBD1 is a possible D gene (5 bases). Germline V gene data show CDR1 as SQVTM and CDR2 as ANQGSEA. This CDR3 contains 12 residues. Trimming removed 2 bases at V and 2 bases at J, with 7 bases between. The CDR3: CSVETDTYEQYF. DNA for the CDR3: TGCAGCGTTGAAACGGACACCTACGAGCAGTACTTC.

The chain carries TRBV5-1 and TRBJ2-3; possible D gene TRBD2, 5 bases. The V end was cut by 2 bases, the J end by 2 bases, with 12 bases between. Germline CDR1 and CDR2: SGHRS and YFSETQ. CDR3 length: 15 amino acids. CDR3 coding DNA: TGCGCCAGCAGCTTTGTGGCTAGCCTCACAGATACGCAGTATTTT. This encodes CASSFVASLTDTQYF.

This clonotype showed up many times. The CDR3 here is CASSQSGSGDTQYF. The CDR3 DNA is TGTGCCAGCAGCCAGAGCGGGAGTGGGGATACGCAGTATTTT. V is TRBV7-9 and J is TRBJ2-3, with 8 nucleotides matching TRBD2. Germline CDR1 is SEHNR and CDR2 is FQNEAQ (reference sequence). With V trimmed by 5 bases and J by 6 bases, 7 bases remained unmatched. The CDR3 has 14 amino acids.

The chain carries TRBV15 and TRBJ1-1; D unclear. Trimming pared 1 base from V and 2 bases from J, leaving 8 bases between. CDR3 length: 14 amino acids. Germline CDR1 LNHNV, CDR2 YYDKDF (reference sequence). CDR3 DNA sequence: TGTGCCACCAGCAGAGTCCGGGCCAACACTGAAGCTTTCTTT. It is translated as CATSRVRANTEAFF.

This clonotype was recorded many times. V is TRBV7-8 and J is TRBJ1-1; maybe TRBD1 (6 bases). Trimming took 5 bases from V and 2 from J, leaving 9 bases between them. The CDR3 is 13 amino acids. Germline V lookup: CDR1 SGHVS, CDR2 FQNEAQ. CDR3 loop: CASSGQRNTEAFF. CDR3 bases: TGTGCCAGCAGCGGACAGAGAAACACTGAAGCTTTCTTT. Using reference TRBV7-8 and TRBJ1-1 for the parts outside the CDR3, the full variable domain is GAGVSQSPRYKVAKRGQDVALRCDPISGHVSLFWYQQALGQGPEFLTYFQNEAQLDKSGLPSDRFFAERPEGSVSTLKIQRTQQEDSAVYLCASSGQRNTEAFFGQGTRLTVV.

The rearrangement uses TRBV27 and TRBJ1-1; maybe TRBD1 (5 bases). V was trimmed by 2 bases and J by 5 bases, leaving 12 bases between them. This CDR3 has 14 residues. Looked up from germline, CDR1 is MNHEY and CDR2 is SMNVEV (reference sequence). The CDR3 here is CASSLQGGTTEAFF. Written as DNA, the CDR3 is TGTGCCAGCAGTTTACAGGGAGGGACTACTGAAGCTTTCTTT.

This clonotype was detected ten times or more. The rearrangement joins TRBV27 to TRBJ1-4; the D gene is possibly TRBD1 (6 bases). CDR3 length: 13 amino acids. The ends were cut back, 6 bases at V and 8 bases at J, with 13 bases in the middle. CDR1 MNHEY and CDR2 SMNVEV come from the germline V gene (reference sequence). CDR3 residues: CASSPGAGEKLFF. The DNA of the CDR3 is TGTGCCAGCAGCCCGGGGGCGGGGGAAAAACTGTTTTTT.

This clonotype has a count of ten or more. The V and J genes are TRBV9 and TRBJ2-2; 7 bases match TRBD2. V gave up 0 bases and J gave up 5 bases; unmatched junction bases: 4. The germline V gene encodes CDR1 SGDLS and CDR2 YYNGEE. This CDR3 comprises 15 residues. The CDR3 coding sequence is TGTGCCAGCAGCGTAGATGGAGCGGGGACCGGGGAGCTGTTTTTT. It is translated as CASSVDGAGTGELFF.

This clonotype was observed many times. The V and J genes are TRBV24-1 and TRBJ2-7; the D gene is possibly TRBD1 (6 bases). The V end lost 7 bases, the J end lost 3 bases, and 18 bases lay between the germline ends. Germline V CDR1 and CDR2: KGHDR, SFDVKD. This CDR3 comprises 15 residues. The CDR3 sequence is CATRKNRVRSYEQYF. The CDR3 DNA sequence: TGTGCCACCAGAAAGAACAGGGTTCGCAGCTACGAGCAGTACTTC.

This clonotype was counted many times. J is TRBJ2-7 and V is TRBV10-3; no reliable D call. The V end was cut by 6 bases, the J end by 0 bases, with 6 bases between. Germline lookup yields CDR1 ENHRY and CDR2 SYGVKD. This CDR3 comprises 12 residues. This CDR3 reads CAIRSDSYEQYF. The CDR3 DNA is TGTGCCATCAGGTCCGACTCCTACGAGCAGTACTTC.

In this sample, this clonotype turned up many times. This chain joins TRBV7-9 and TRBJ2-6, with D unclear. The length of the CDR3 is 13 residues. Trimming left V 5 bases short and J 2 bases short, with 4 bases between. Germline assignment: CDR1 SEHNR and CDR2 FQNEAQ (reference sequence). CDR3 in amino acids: CASSRAGANVLTF. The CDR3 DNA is TGTGCCAGCAGCAGAGCTGGGGCCAACGTCCTGACTTTC.

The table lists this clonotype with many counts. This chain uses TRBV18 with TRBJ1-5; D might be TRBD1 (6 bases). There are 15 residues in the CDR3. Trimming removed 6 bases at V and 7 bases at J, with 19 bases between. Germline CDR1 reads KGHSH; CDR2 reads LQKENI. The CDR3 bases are TGTGCCAGCTCCCGAAGGTCAGGGGCGGGGCAGCCCCAGCATTTT. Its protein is CASSRRSGAGQPQHF.

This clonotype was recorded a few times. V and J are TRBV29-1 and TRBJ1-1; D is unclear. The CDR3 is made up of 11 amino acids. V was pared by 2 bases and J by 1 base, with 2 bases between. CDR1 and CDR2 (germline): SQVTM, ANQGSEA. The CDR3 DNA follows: TGCAGCGTTGAAACGAACACTGAAGCTTTCTTT. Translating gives CSVETNTEAFF.

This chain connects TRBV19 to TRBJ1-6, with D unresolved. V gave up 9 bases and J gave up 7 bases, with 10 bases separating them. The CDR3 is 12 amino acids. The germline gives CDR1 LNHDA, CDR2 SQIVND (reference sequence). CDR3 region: CASRLLNSPLHF. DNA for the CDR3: TGTGCCAGCCGACTCCTCAATTCACCCCTCCACTTT.

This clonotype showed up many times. CDR3 coding DNA: TGTGCCAGCAGCTTGAGCTCCACCCAAGAGACCCAGTACTTC. This sequence encodes CASSLSSTQETQYF. The chain couples TRBV5-6 to TRBJ2-5; no definite D call. The V gene lost 1 base and the J gene lost 1 base, with 8 bases spanning the gap. CDR3 length equals 14 residues. CDR1 and CDR2 from the germline V gene are SGHDT and YYEEEE. Full variable domain (remainder filled in from reference TRBV5-6 and TRBJ2-5): DAGVTQSPTHLIKTRGQQVTLRCSPKSGHDTVSWYQQALGQGPQFIFQYYEEEERQRGNFPDRFSGHQFPNYSSELNVNALLLGDSALYLCASSLSSTQETQYFGPGTRLLVL.

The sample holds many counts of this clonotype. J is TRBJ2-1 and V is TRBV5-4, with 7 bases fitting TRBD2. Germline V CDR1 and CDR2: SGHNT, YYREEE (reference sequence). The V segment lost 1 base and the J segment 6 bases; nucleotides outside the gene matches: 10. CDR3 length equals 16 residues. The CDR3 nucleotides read TGTGCCAGCAGCTTGATGAGCGGGAATGCACGCAATGAGCAGTTCTTC. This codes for CASSLMSGNARNEQFF.

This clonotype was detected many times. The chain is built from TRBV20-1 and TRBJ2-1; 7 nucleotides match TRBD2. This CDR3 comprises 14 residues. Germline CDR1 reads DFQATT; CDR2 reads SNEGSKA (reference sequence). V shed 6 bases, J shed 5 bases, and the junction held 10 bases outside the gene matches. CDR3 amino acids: CSAIRWEGNNEQFF. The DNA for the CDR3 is TGCAGTGCCATTCGGTGGGAGGGGAACAATGAGCAGTTCTTC.

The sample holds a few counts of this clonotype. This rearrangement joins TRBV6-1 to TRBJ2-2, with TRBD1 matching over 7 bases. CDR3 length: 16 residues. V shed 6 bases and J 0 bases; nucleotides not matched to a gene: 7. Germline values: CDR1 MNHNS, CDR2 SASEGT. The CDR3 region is CASSPEGTANTGELFF. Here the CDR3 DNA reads TGTGCCAGCAGCCCCGAGGGGACAGCGAACACCGGGGAGCTGTTTTTT.

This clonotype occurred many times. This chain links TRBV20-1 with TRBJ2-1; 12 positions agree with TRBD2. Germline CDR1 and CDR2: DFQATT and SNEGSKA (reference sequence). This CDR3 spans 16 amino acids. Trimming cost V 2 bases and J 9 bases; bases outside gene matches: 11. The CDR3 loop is CSARSVPSGRVGEQFF. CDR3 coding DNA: TGCAGTGCTAGATCCGTCCCTAGCGGGAGGGTAGGTGAGCAGTTCTTC.

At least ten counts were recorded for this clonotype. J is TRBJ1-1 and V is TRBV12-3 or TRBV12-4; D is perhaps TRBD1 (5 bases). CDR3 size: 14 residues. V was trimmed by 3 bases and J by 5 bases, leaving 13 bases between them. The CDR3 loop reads CASSFVGAGTEAFF. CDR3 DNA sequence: TGTGCCAGCAGTTTTGTCGGGGCGGGAACTGAAGCTTTCTTT.

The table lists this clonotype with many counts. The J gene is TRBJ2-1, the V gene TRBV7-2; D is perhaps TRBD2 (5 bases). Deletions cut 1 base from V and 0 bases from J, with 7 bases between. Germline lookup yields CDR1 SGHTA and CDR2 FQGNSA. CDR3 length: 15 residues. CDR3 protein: CASSLVASSYNEQFF. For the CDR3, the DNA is TGTGCCAGCAGCTTAGTAGCGAGCTCCTACAATGAGCAGTTCTTC.

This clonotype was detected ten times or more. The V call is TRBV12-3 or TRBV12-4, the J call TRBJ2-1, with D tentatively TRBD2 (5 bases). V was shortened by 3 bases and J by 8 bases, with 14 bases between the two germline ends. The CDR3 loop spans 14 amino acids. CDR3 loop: CASSFIGGLDEQFF. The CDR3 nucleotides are TGTGCCAGCAGTTTTATCGGAGGCTTGGATGAGCAGTTCTTC.

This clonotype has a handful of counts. In DNA form, the CDR3 reads TGTGCCAGTCGTTGGGACGGGGAGACCCAGTACTTC. Its protein is CASRWDGETQYF. V usage is TRBV5-5 and J usage is TRBJ2-5; the D gene could be TRBD1 or TRBD2 (5 bases each). V dropped 8 bases and J dropped 5 bases, with 13 bases sitting between them. This CDR3 has 12 residues. Germline CDR1 and CDR2: SGHKS and YYEKEE (reference sequence).

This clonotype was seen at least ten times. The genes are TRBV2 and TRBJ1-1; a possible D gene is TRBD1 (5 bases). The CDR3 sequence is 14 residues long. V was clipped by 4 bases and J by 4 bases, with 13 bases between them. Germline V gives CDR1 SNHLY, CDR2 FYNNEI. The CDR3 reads CASSVGREGTEAFF. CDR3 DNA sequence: TGTGCCAGCAGTGTTGGCAGGGAGGGCACTGAAGCTTTCTTT.

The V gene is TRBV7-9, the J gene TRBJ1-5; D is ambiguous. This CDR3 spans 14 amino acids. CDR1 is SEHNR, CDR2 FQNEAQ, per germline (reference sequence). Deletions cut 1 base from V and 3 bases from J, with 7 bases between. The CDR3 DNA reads TGTGCCAGCAGCTTAGACGTCCCCAATCAGCCCCAGCATTTT. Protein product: CASSLDVPNQPQHF.

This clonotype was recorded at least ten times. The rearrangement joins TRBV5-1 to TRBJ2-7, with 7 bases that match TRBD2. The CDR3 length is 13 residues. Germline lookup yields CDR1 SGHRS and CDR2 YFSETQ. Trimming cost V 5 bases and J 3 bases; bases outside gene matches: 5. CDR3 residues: CASSLGLDYEQYF. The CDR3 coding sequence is TGCGCCAGCAGTTTAGGACTAGACTACGAGCAGTACTTC.

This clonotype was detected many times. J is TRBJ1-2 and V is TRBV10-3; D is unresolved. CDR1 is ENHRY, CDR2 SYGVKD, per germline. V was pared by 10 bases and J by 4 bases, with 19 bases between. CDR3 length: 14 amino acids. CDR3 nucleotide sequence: TGTGCCACGATGAGGGAAAGCAAAACCTATGGCTACACCTTC. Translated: CATMRESKTYGYTF.